These 9 T cell receptor beta chains originate from one sample sequenced in a study of T cell changes during pregnancy in multiple sclerosis (dated by TCRdb to about 2019). The library was made by the immunoSEQ multiplex PCR assay. The table comes from immuneACCESS by way of TCRdb, which keeps in-frame sequences with V and J called. Part of the clones is missing from these tables; in studies checked, under half for an unresolved V gene and the rest for unknown reasons. The sample has about 44,000 clones on record, 85% to 95% of them singletons. The ten biggest clones cover 1.3% of the sample. The sequenced sample consisted of peripheral blood. These receptors came from a female donor with multiple sclerosis, enrolled in a pregnancy study.

The gene calls are TRBV4-1 and TRBJ2-2; D is undetermined. CDR3 size: 14 residues. V lost 1 base and J 6 bases, leaving 9 bases between the germline ends. In germline, CDR1 is MGHRA, CDR2 YSYEKL. Here the CDR3 DNA reads TGCGCCAGCAGCCAAGCTATTGGGTCCGGGGAGCTGTTTTTT. Protein sequence: CASSQAIGSGELFF.

This chain connects TRBV5-1 to TRBJ2-2, with D possibly being TRBD2 (6 bases). V was cut by 0 bases and J by 5 bases, with 14 bases left in between. The length of the CDR3 is 16 residues. Germline V gene lookup returns CDR1 SGHRS and CDR2 YFSETQ. CDR3: CASSLEPGVRTGELFF. Written as DNA, the CDR3 is TGCGCCAGCAGCTTGGAGCCGGGAGTAAGGACCGGGGAGCTGTTTTTT.

This clone is a singleton in its sample. The chain carries TRBV10-3 and TRBJ2-3; the D is unclear. Trimming stripped 0 bases from V and 7 bases from J, with 14 bases between. In germline, CDR1 is ENHRY, CDR2 SYGVKD. CDR3 size: 15 residues. CDR3 protein: CAISESQNPAYTQYF. CDR3 coding DNA: TGTGCCATCAGTGAGTCGCAGAACCCGGCTTATACGCAGTATTTT.

The chain is built from TRBV5-4 and TRBJ1-2; possible D gene TRBD1, 6 bases. Germline V gene sequence: CDR1 SGHNT, CDR2 YYREEE (reference sequence). Trimming shortened V by 1 base and J by 8 bases, and 12 bases separated the two germline ends. The CDR3 covers 13 residues. Here the CDR3 reads CASSLTRDKGYTF. CDR3 nucleotide sequence: TGTGCCAGCAGCTTGACTCGGGACAAAGGCTACACCTTC.

DNA for the CDR3: TGTGCCAGCAGCTTAGGAGCTAGCGGGGCCTCCTACGAGCAGTACTTC. Its translation is CASSLGASGASYEQYF. The chain joins TRBV7-6 to TRBJ2-7; 9 positions match TRBD2. The germline CDR1 and CDR2 sequences are SGHVS and FNYEAQ. With V trimmed by 1 base and J by 0 bases, 4 bases remained unmatched. The CDR3 sequence is 16 residues long.

The chain links TRBV6-5 to TRBJ2-1, with 13 bases identical to TRBD2. Germline V gene sequence: CDR1 MNHEY, CDR2 SVGAGI. The CDR3 consists of 15 residues. The trim removed 6 bases at V and 6 bases at J, leaving 5 bases unmatched. This CDR3 reads CASSETSGRGNEQFF. In nucleotides, the CDR3 is TGTGCCAGCAGCGAAACTAGCGGGAGGGGCAATGAGCAGTTCTTC.

The chain links TRBV7-2 to TRBJ1-1; 9 positions match TRBD1. The V gene end was trimmed by 5 bases and the J gene end by 5 bases; junction bases not matched to a gene: 12. From germline, CDR1 is SGHTA and CDR2 FQGNSA. The CDR3 extends over 16 amino acids. The CDR3 spells CASSSPGQGMGTEAFF. CDR3 in DNA: TGTGCCAGCAGCAGCCCGGGACAGGGAATGGGGACTGAAGCTTTCTTT.

The chain is built from TRBV5-4 and TRBJ1-1; a possible D gene is TRBD1 (5 bases). The CDR3 contains 15 residues. Looked up from germline, CDR1 is SGHNT and CDR2 is YYREEE (reference sequence). Trimming shortened V by 3 bases and J by 0 bases, and 12 bases separated the two germline ends. CDR3 coding DNA: TGTGCCAGCAGCTCCGACAGTTACATGAACACTGAAGCTTTCTTT. Translating gives CASSSDSYMNTEAFF.

The rearrangement links TRBV9 to TRBJ2-5; D is perhaps TRBD2 (5 bases). This CDR3 has 13 residues. In germline, CDR1 is SGDLS, CDR2 YYNGEE. The V gene lost 8 bases and the J gene lost 4 bases, with 15 bases spanning the gap. The CDR3 protein is CASGSDLGETQYF. The CDR3 DNA follows: TGTGCCAGTGGGAGCGACTTAGGAGAGACCCAGTACTTC. Looking up the rest from reference TRBV9 and TRBJ2-5 gives the full variable domain: DSGVTQTPKHLITATGQRVTLRCSPRSGDLSVYWYQQSLDQGLQFLIQYYNGEERAKGNILERFSAQQFPDLHSELNLSSLELGDSALYFCASGSDLGETQYFGPGTRLLVL.